The sample holds many counts of the clone carrying this T cell receptor (beta chain). A sample-barcoded 5' primer and a J-beta primer mix were used in a second PCR of roughly 7 to 12 cycles. The template-switch adaptor was a 5' adaptor with 12 random nucleotides. It tagged each cDNA molecule. One entry per CDR3 protein results from TCRdb running MiXCR on the 5' RACE reads. The repertoire includes about 1.5 million distinct CDR3 sequences, approximately 43% of them detected once, and around 4% sits in the top ten. The CDR3 loop spans 15 amino acids. The trim removed 0 bases at V and 3 bases at J, leaving 3 bases unmatched. CDR1 is LGHNA and CDR2 is YSLEER in the germline V gene. This entry belongs to a study of blood T cells in healthy people across ages.

This sequence originates from a woman younger than 35 in good health. The rearrangement uses TRBV4-3 and TRBJ2-7; 9 bases are shared with TRBD1. Sequences were obtained from blood. The CDR3 protein is CASSQDPTGGYEQYF. CDR3 nucleotides: TGCGCCAGCAGCCAAGATCCGACAGGGGGCTACGAGCAGTACTTC.